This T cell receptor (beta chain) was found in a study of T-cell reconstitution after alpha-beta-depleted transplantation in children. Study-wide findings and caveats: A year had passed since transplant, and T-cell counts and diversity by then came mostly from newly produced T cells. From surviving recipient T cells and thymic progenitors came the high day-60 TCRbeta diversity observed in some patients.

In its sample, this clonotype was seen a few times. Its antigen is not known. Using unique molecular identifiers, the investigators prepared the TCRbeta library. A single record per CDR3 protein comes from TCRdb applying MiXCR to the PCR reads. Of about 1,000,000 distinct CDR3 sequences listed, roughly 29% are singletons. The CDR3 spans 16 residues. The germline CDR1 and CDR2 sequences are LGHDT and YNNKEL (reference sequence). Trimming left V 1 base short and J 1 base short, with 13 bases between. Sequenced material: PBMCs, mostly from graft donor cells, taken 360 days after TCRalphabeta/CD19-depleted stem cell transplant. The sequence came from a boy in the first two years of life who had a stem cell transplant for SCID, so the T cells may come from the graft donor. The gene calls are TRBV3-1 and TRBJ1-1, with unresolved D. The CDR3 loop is CASSQVYGRRNTEAFF. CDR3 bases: TGTGCCAGCAGCCAAGTTTATGGGCGCCGGAACACTGAAGCTTTCTTT.